Below are 27 T cell receptor beta chains sequenced from a single sample in a study of blood T cells in healthy people across ages. Through a sample-barcoded 5' primer and a J-beta primer mix, a second PCR was run for roughly 6 to 11 cycles. TCRdb reanalysed the 5' RACE reads using MiXCR and keeps one entry per CDR3 protein. The top ten hold 7.7% of the sample, which has about 1,500,000 distinct CDR3 sequences, roughly 30% seen once. The sequenced material came from blood. The receptor source for this set is a woman aged 25 to 39 in good health.

The chain links TRBV5-1 to TRBJ1-2, with D perhaps TRBD1 (6 bases). The CDR3 contains 13 residues. Germline CDR1 and CDR2: SGHRS and YFSETQ. V lost 8 bases and J 2 bases, leaving 13 bases between the germline ends. CDR3 DNA sequence: TGCGCCAGTCACGGACAGAGGAACTATGGCTACACCTTC. It translates to CASHGQRNYGYTF.

The chain combines TRBV11-2 with TRBJ2-5; D remains unclear. The germline V gene encodes CDR1 SGHAT and CDR2 FQNNGV. The CDR3 sequence is 17 residues long. The ends were cut back, 1 base at V and 2 bases at J, with 17 bases in the middle. Here the CDR3 reads CASSLAQMVALQETQYF. CDR3 sequence (DNA): TGTGCCAGCAGCTTAGCCCAAATGGTAGCCCTACAAGAGACCCAGTACTTC.

This clonotype was detected ten times or more. The chain carries TRBV5-1 and TRBJ2-7, with 7 positions matching TRBD1. The length of the CDR3 is 15 residues. The trim removed 5 bases at V and 0 bases at J, leaving 8 bases unmatched. Germline V lookup: CDR1 SGHRS, CDR2 YFSETQ. For the CDR3, the DNA is TGCGCCAGCAGACCGAGCCGGGACAGCTCCTACGAGCAGTACTTC. Translating it yields CASRPSRDSSYEQYF.

The chain is built from TRBV6-5 and TRBJ2-7; TRBD2 is a possible D gene (5 bases). Germline loops: CDR1 MNHEY, CDR2 SVGAGI. V was pared by 3 bases and J by 7 bases, with 10 bases between. The CDR3 has 12 residues. The CDR3 loop reads CASSYRGREQYF. In nucleotides, the CDR3 is TGTGCCAGCAGTTATCGGGGTAGGGAGCAGTACTTC.

This clonotype was seen once. This could be a read error, since a much larger clone is one nucleotide away. The CDR3 here is CASSYGLAGRRLKTQYF. The DNA of the CDR3 is TGTGCCAGCAGTTACGGACTAGCGGGAAGGCGTTTGAAGACCCAGTACTTC. The chain links TRBV6-5 to TRBJ2-5; 12 bases align to TRBD2. CDR1 and CDR2 from the germline V gene are MNHEY and SVGAGI. The V gene end was trimmed by 2 bases and the J gene end by 6 bases; junction bases not matched to a gene: 10. This CDR3 comprises 17 residues.

In DNA form, the CDR3 reads TGTGCCAGCAGCCCGTTAGCGGGAGCCTATATAGACGAGCAGTACTTC. Translating gives CASSPLAGAYIDEQYF. This chain joins TRBV7-2 and TRBJ2-7, with 9 bases fitting TRBD2. Looked up from germline, CDR1 is SGHTA and CDR2 is FQGNSA. The CDR3 has 16 residues. V lost 5 bases to trimming and J lost 5 bases; unmatched junction nucleotides: 13.

Of note for this clonotype: This clone may be a read error of a much larger clone one base away. The chain recombines TRBV20-1 with TRBJ2-5; 7 positions agree with TRBD2. Germline CDR1 DFQATT, CDR2 SNEGSKA (reference sequence). This CDR3 has 12 residues. V shed 5 bases and J 11 bases; nucleotides not matched to a gene: 11. The CDR3 DNA sequence: TGCAGTGCTGACGGTGCGGGAGATGAGCAGTACTTC. Encoded protein: CSADGAGDEQYF.

CDR3 coding DNA: TGTGCCAGCAGCTTACTAGGCACGAACTCTGGAAACACCATATATTTT. This translates into CASSLLGTNSGNTIYF. J is TRBJ1-3 and V is TRBV7-9; D ambiguous. This CDR3 region has 16 residues. V was shortened by 2 bases and J by 0 bases, with 11 bases between the two germline ends. CDR1 SEHNR and CDR2 FQNEAQ come from the germline V gene (reference sequence).

The chain recombines TRBV25-1 with TRBJ2-5; TRBD2 aligns across 10 bases. The CDR3 sequence is 15 residues long. Germline V CDR1 and CDR2: MGHDK, SYGVNS. V dropped 5 bases and J dropped 5; count of bases not matched to a gene: 8. The CDR3 reads CASSPGLARDETQYF. The CDR3 coding sequence is TGTGCCAGCAGTCCGGGACTAGCGAGGGATGAGACCCAGTACTTC.

The chain combines TRBV20-1 with TRBJ1-5, with 8 nucleotides matching TRBD1. The CDR3 covers 13 residues. The germline V gene has CDR1 DFQATT and CDR2 SNEGSKA (reference sequence). Germline trimming cut 3 bases from V and 6 bases from J; bases unmatched to any gene: 4. The CDR3 bases are TGCAGTGCTAGGACAGGGGTTTTTCAGCCCCAGCATTTT. This sequence encodes CSARTGVFQPQHF.

The rearrangement links TRBV6-6 to TRBJ2-1, with a possible D match to TRBD2 (5 bases). The CDR3 is 11 residues long. Trimming took 0 bases from V and 12 from J, leaving 6 bases between them. Germline V lookup: CDR1 MNHNY, CDR2 SVGAGI (reference sequence). The CDR3 DNA reads as TGTGCCAGCAGTTACTCGGGAGCGCAGTTCTTC. Its protein product is CASSYSGAQFF.

As for this clonotype: This may be a read error: a much more frequent sequence differs by one nucleotide. V and J are TRBV10-3 and TRBJ1-6; tentative D call: TRBD1 (5 bases). Germline V gives CDR1 ENHRY, CDR2 SYGVKD. Deletions cut 4 bases from V and 6 bases from J, with 10 bases between. This CDR3 has 14 residues. This CDR3 is CAISARGSNSPLHF. CDR3 nucleotide sequence: TGTGCCATCAGTGCCCGGGGCAGTAATTCACCCCTCCACTTT.

This clonotype was seen many times. The chain combines TRBV3-1 with TRBJ1-1, with D maybe TRBD1 (6 bases). CDR1 and CDR2 (germline): LGHDT, YNNKEL (reference sequence). V lost 8 bases and J 7 bases, leaving 11 bases between the germline ends. This CDR3 contains 11 residues. The CDR3 nucleotides are TGTGCCAGCGCCCAGGGGTTTGAAGCTTTCTTT. Translation gives CASAQGFEAFF.

This clonotype was counted ten times or more. This rearrangement joins TRBV27 to TRBJ2-4; D is possibly TRBD1 (6 bases). Germline V gene lookup returns CDR1 MNHEY and CDR2 SMNVEV (reference sequence). Deletions cut 5 bases from V and 1 base from J, with 6 bases between. This CDR3 is built from 13 residues. CDR3 in DNA: TGTGCCAGCAGTACAGGGGCCAAAAACATTCAGTACTTC. It specifies CASSTGAKNIQYF.

The table lists this clonotype with a few counts. This chain connects TRBV5-6 to TRBJ2-2, with D possibly TRBD2 on 5 matching bases. This CDR3 is built from 13 residues. CDR1 and CDR2 (germline): SGHDT, YYEEEE. Trimming took 3 bases from V and 5 from J, leaving 8 bases between them. The CDR3 protein is CASSWGVTGELFF. The CDR3 DNA reads as TGTGCCAGCAGCTGGGGAGTAACCGGGGAGCTGTTTTTT.

J is TRBJ1-5 and V is TRBV9; 7 positions match TRBD1. The CDR3 spans 13 residues. Trimming at V came to 9 bases and at J to 6 bases, leaving 9 bases not matched to a gene. Germline CDR1 is SGDLS and CDR2 is YYNGEE. The CDR3, as DNA: TGTGCCACCGTTGACAGGGTGACTCAGCCCCAGCATTTT. Translating gives CATVDRVTQPQHF.

The chain carries TRBV14 and TRBJ2-1, with D hard to call. The CDR3 spans 14 residues. Germline lookup yields CDR1 SGHDN and CDR2 FVKESK. V was pared by 2 bases and J by 8 bases, with 13 bases between. Here the CDR3 reads CASSQWRASHEQFF. The CDR3 DNA follows: TGTGCCAGCAGCCAATGGCGAGCGTCTCATGAGCAGTTCTTC.

V gene TRBV20-1 combines with J gene TRBJ1-1; 7 bases line up with TRBD1. Trimming at V came to 0 bases and at J to 4 bases, leaving 5 bases not matched to a gene. The CDR3 totals 14 residues. Germline CDR1 is DFQATT and CDR2 is SNEGSKA (reference sequence). CDR3 DNA: TGCAGTGCTAGAGAAGGGGGCGGGAGCACTGAAGCTTTCTTT. Translating gives CSAREGGGSTEAFF.

There are many counts of this clonotype. The gene calls are TRBV10-2 and TRBJ2-1, with 7 bases that match TRBD2. Germline CDR1 and CDR2: WSHSY and SAAADI. V trimming: 0 bases; J trimming: 13 bases; junction bases outside the gene matches: 9. The length of the CDR3 is 14 residues. The CDR3 here is CASSESAGRVQQFF. CDR3 DNA: TGCGCCAGCAGTGAGTCCGCAGGGAGGGTACAACAGTTCTTC.

The CDR3 is CASSLEVAGAGEQYF. For the CDR3, the DNA is TGTGCCAGCAGCTTGGAAGTGGCGGGGGCGGGTGAGCAGTACTTC. The chain carries TRBV5-5 and TRBJ2-4; D perhaps matches TRBD2 (7 bases). Per germline, CDR1 SGHKS and CDR2 YYEKEE (reference sequence). CDR3 length equals 15 residues. Trimming removed 0 bases from V and 13 bases from J, with 20 bases in between. The full variable domain, completed using reference TRBV5-5 and TRBJ2-4, is DAGVTQSPTHLIKTRGQQVTLRCSPISGHKSVSWYQQVLGQGPQFIFQYYEKEERGRGNFPDRFSARQFPNYSSELNVNALLLGDSALYLCASSLEVAGAGEQYFGAGTRLSVL.

Many counts were recorded for this clonotype. This chain connects TRBV27 to TRBJ2-3; 15 bases map to TRBD2. The CDR3 consists of 17 residues. With 3 bases clipped from V and 9 bases from J, the junction kept 10 bases outside the gene matches. Germline assignment: CDR1 MNHEY and CDR2 SMNVEV (reference sequence). The CDR3, as DNA: TGTGCCAGCAGTTTGGGACTAGCGGGGGGTCTGGTGGGCACGCAGTATTTT. As protein: CASSLGLAGGLVGTQYF.

A few counts support this clonotype. The chain carries TRBV5-1 and TRBJ1-1; TRBD1 might be the D (6 bases). This CDR3 is built from 13 residues. Germline assignment: CDR1 SGHRS and CDR2 YFSETQ. V gave up 0 bases and J gave up 7 bases, with 10 bases separating them. The CDR3 reads CASSLAGEGEAFF. Written as DNA, the CDR3 is TGCGCCAGCAGCTTGGCAGGGGAGGGTGAAGCTTTCTTT.

Only a few counts were recorded for this clonotype. V and J are TRBV24-1 and TRBJ2-1, with 7 bases identical to TRBD1. J gave up 4 bases and V 12 bases, and 11 bases lay outside the gene matches. The CDR3 sequence is 14 residues long. Germline assignment: CDR1 KGHDR and CDR2 SFDVKD. The CDR3 region is CAVGGAGLYNEQFF. CDR3 sequence (DNA): TGTGCCGTAGGGGGCGCGGGCCTGTACAATGAGCAGTTCTTC.

The genes are TRBV7-9 and TRBJ1-1; maybe TRBD1 (5 bases). V gave up 1 base and J gave up 6 bases, with 12 bases separating them. The germline V gene has CDR1 SEHNR and CDR2 FQNEAQ (reference sequence). The CDR3 extends over 14 amino acids. The CDR3 DNA reads TGTGCCAGCAGCTTAGGGCGGGGGGTGGCTGAAGCTTTCTTT. Protein sequence: CASSLGRGVAEAFF.

This clonotype was picked up a small number of times. J is TRBJ1-5 and V is TRBV12-3 or TRBV12-4; D is perhaps TRBD1 (5 bases). The CDR3 totals 16 residues. The V end lost 1 base, the J end lost 6 bases, and 16 bases lay between the germline ends. CDR3 region: CASSLERDGGVQPQHF. The CDR3 DNA reads as TGTGCCAGCAGTTTAGAACGGGACGGCGGGGTTCAGCCCCAGCATTTT.

This clonotype was counted a few times. The chain employs TRBV5-1 and TRBJ2-7; 10 bases align to TRBD2. The germline CDR1 and CDR2 sequences are SGHRS and YFSETQ. With V trimmed by 0 bases and J by 3 bases, 3 bases remained unmatched. The CDR3 is 15 residues long. CDR3 protein: CASSLALAGNYEQYF. CDR3 DNA: TGCGCCAGCAGCTTGGCACTAGCGGGAAACTACGAGCAGTACTTC.

This clonotype has ten or more counts. The chain couples TRBV12-3 or TRBV12-4 to TRBJ2-1; the match to TRBD1 covers 7 bases. There are 16 residues in the CDR3. The V gene end was trimmed by 7 bases and the J gene end by 3 bases; junction bases not matched to a gene: 12. CDR3 coding DNA: TGTGCCAGCACACAGAGACAGGGTCTGGTCTACAATGAGCAGTTCTTC. Encoded protein: CASTQRQGLVYNEQFF.